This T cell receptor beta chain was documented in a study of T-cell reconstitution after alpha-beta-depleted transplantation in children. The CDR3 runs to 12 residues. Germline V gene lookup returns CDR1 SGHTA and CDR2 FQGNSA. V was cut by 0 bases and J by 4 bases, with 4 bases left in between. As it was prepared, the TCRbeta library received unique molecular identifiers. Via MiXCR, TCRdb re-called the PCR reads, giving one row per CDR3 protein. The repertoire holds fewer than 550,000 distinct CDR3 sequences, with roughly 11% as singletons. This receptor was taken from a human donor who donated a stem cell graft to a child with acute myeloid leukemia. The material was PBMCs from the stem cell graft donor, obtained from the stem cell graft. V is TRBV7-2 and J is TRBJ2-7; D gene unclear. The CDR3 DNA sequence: TGTGCCAGCAGCTTAGCAGTATACGAGCAGTACTTC. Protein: CASSLAVYEQYF.